The text below deals with one TCR beta chain. The antigen remains unidentified. At one end the junction does not follow the germline gene, possibly because of a read error. These data come from a study of T cell repertoires in cytomegalovirus infection. In germline, CDR1 is LNHNV, CDR2 YYDKDF (reference sequence). CDR3 length: 18 amino acids. MiXCR, run by TCRdb on the reads, gives a single entry per CDR3 protein. Among fewer than 300,000 distinct CDR3 sequences listed, about 25% were seen once. Points from the study as a whole: CMV-specific TCR beta clonotypes restricted by HLA-C were the ones dominating the ex vivo response.

J is TRBJ1-1 and V is TRBV15; 8 nucleotides match TRBD1. This TCR came from a human donor in good health (CMV status not recorded). Some clones in this sample may be carry-over from other donors' samples. The sample was PBMCs. CDR3 region: CVTSRDPRQGSRNTEAFF. CDR3 coding DNA: TGTGTCACCAGCAGAGATCCCCGACAGGGGAGTAGGAACACTGAAGCTTTCTTT.